A selection of T cell receptor beta chains follows, all from one sample in a study of tumor-infiltrating lymphocytes in primary liver carcinoma. From the multiplex PCR reads, TCRdb called clonotypes with MiXCR, one entry per CDR3 protein. The sample lists 45,000 to 55,000 distinct CDR3 sequences, over 65% occurring once. Material for sequencing was liver tumor tissue from sampling region 5. These receptor sequences come from a man aged 35 to 55 with primary liver carcinoma and hepatitis B virus infection. Both conserved end residues are part of each CDR3. D genes are given only for firm matches. Size tells how often a clone was seen (once, few, many) or the class of an expanded clone, and some rows leave it out.

DNA: TGTGCCAGCAGCTTAGTATCGCTAGCGGGAACAGGGGAGCTGTTTTTT
CDR3: CASSLVSLAGTGELFF
V: TRBV11-2
J: TRBJ2-2
D: TRBD2
size: NA
length: 16

DNA: TGTGCCAGCAGCCCAGCCGACGGGGACTATGTCTACACATTC
CDR3: CASSPADGDYVYTF
V: TRBV11-2
J: TRBJ1-2
D: NA
size: NA
length: 14

DNA: TGTGCCAGCAGCGACTGGGATAACGACCCGAACACCGGGGACCTGTTTTTT
CDR3: CASSDWDNDPNTGDLFF
V: TRBV6-1
J: TRBJ2-2
D: NA
size: NA
length: 17

DNA: TGTACCAGCAGTTTGTTAGCGGGAGTAGTCACCGGGGAGCCGTTTTTT
CDR3: CTSSLLAGVVTGEPFF
V: TRBV12-3/TRBV12-4
J: TRBJ2-2
D: TRBD2
size: NA
length: 16

DNA: TGTGCCAGCAGCTTGAATGGGGGCACCGTGGAGCTATTTTTT
CDR3: CASSLNGGTVELFF
V: TRBV5-6
J: TRBJ2-2
D: NA
size: NA
length: 14

DNA: TGCGCCAGCAGCCAAGACCTCTCCTATAATTCACCCCTCCACTTT
CDR3: CASSQDLSYNSPLHF
V: TRBV4-1
J: TRBJ1-6
D: NA
size: many
length: 15

DNA: TGTGCCAGCAGCCCAGGGGCAGATACGCGGTATTTT
CDR3: CASSPGADTRYF
V: TRBV7-9
J: TRBJ2-3
D: NA
size: NA
length: 12

DNA: TGTGCCAGCAGTTACTCTAATCGCACCACAGATACACAGTATTTT
CDR3: CASSYSNRTTDTQYF
V: TRBV6-5
J: TRBJ2-3
D: NA
size: NA
length: 15

DNA: TGCAGTGCTAGAGATATGGCGATCAATGAGCAGTTCTTC
CDR3: CSARDMAINEQFF
V: TRBV20-1
J: TRBJ2-1
D: NA
size: many
length: 13

DNA: TGCGCCAGCAGCCGAGAGGGTAGGTGGGAGGGGAGCACAGATTCGCAGTATTTT
CDR3: CASSREGRWEGSTDSQYF
V: TRBV4-1
J: TRBJ2-3
D: TRBD2
size: NA
length: 18

DNA: TGTGCCTGGAGTGCACACTCTGGGACCGAAGCTTTCTTT
CDR3: CAWSAHSGTEAFF
V: TRBV30
J: TRBJ1-1
D: NA
size: NA
length: 13

DNA: TGTGCCGGCAGCTTGGACCCCCACGGTAGCAATCAGTCCCAGCATTTT
CDR3: CAGSLDPHGSNQSQHF
V: TRBV5-5
J: TRBJ1-5
D: NA
size: NA
length: 16

DNA: TGTGCCAGCTCACCACGAGGGAGCGGCACAGATACGCAGTATTTT
CDR3: CASSPRGSGTDTQYF
V: TRBV18
J: TRBJ2-3
D: NA
size: NA
length: 15

DNA: TGTACGAGCAGCTTAGGGAGTAGCGGCTCGGGGGAGACCCAGTACTTC
CDR3: CTSSLGSSGSGETQYF
V: TRBV11-2
J: TRBJ2-5
D: NA
size: NA
length: 16

DNA: TGTGCCAGCAGCTTGGCTGCGTCTAGCTCCTACGAGCAGTACTTC
CDR3: CASSLAASSSYEQYF
V: TRBV11-2
J: TRBJ2-7
D: NA
size: NA
length: 15

DNA: TGTGCCAGCAGTTACACTGGCAACAATGAGCAGTTCTTC
CDR3: CASSYTGNNEQFF
V: TRBV6-5
J: TRBJ2-1
D: NA
size: many
length: 13

DNA: TGTGCCATCAGTGGGTCGGGGGGCATCGAGAAGCAGTACTTC
CDR3: CAISGSGGIEKQYF
V: TRBV10-3
J: TRBJ2-7
D: NA
size: NA
length: 14

DNA: TGTGTTAGCAGCCAAGTCTCTAGCGGGAGCTCCTACGAGCAGTACTTC
CDR3: CVSSQVSSGSSYEQYF
V: TRBV4-2
J: TRBJ2-7
D: TRBD2
size: NA
length: 16

DNA: TGTGCCATCAGAGATACTAGCGGGATATCCGATACGCAGTATTTT
CDR3: CAIRDTSGISDTQYF
V: TRBV10-3
J: TRBJ2-3
D: TRBD2
size: many
length: 15

DNA: TGTGTCAGCAGCCACTCAGGGGGAGGTTACAATGAGCAGTTCTTC
CDR3: CVSSHSGGGYNEQFF
V: TRBV14
J: TRBJ2-1
D: NA
size: NA
length: 15

DNA: TGCAGCATTGATAGCGGGACTAGCGGGAGTGTTGGGACCCAGTACTTC
CDR3: CSIDSGTSGSVGTQYF
V: TRBV29-1
J: TRBJ2-5
D: TRBD2
size: once
length: 16

DNA: TGTGCCAGCAGTCAATTAGCGGGTCTAACCACAAAAACGCAGTATTTT
CDR3: CASSQLAGLTTKTQYF
V: TRBV6-1
J: TRBJ2-3
D: TRBD2
size: NA
length: 16

DNA: TGTGCCAGCAGCCAAGATCCGACTGGCGGGGGCTACGAGCAGTACTTC
CDR3: CASSQDPTGGGYEQYF
V: TRBV4-2
J: TRBJ2-7
D: TRBD2
size: NA
length: 16

DNA: TGTACCACTACTGGACTAGCGGGAGTTTATGAGTCATACGAGCAGTACTTC
CDR3: CTTTGLAGVYESYEQYF
V: TRBV4-2
J: TRBJ2-7
D: TRBD2
size: NA
length: 17

DNA: TGTGCCAGCAGCTCGGAGCACAATGAGCAGTTCTTC
CDR3: CASSSEHNEQFF
V: TRBV11-2
J: TRBJ2-1
D: NA
size: few
length: 12

DNA: TGTACCAGCAGTGAAGTGGGAGGGACTGGACGTGGCTACACCTTC
CDR3: CTSSEVGGTGRGYTF
V: TRBV6-1
J: TRBJ1-2
D: NA
size: NA
length: 15

DNA: TGTGCCAGCAGTGAACACGGAGCAGGGGTGCTGTCTTTT
CDR3: CASSEHGAGVLSF
V: TRBV6-1
J: TRBJ2-2
D: NA
size: NA
length: 13

DNA: TGTGCCAGCACCCGTTGGGGCGAGGAATATGGCTACACCTTC
CDR3: CASTRWGEEYGYTF
V: TRBV19
J: TRBJ1-2
D: NA
size: NA
length: 14

DNA: TGTGCCAGCACCACGGGGGGACAGAGGAACACCAGGGAACTGTTTTTT
CDR3: CASTTGGQRNTRELFF
V: TRBV6-6
J: TRBJ2-2
D: NA
size: NA
length: 16

DNA: TGCGCCAGCAGTCTAGCGGGAGATGTCACCGGAGTTGTTTTT
CDR3: CASSLAGDVTGVVF
V: TRBV4-1
J: TRBJ2-2
D: TRBD2
size: NA
length: 14

DNA: TGCGCCAGCAGCCCCGGAGGCCCCGGTTCACCCCTCCACTTT
CDR3: CASSPGGPGSPLHF
V: TRBV10-1
J: TRBJ1-6
D: NA
size: many
length: 14

DNA: TGTGTCAGCAGCGAAGGCCAGGCAGGCCCCTCCTACGAACAGTACTTC
CDR3: CVSSEGQAGPSYEQYF
V: TRBV6-1
J: TRBJ2-7
D: NA
size: NA
length: 16

DNA: TGTGCCGTCAGTCCCGGGACAGGGGATAATGAGAAACTGTTTTTT
CDR3: CAVSPGTGDNEKLFF
V: TRBV10-3
J: TRBJ1-4
D: TRBD1
size: NA
length: 15

DNA: TGTGCCAACAGGAAACAGGGGCGGGGCACTCGCCCCTACAATGTGCGGTTCTTC
CDR3: CANRKQGRGTRPYNVRFF
V: TRBV11-2
J: TRBJ2-1
D: NA
size: NA
length: 18

DNA: TGTGCCAGCAGCTTAGTCGGAGGGCTGGGCCAGCCCCAGCATTTT
CDR3: CASSLVGGLGQPQHF
V: TRBV11-2
J: TRBJ1-5
D: NA
size: medium-sized
length: 15

DNA: TGTGCCAGCCCACTGGGGGACGGTTCCCTCGGCTTT
CDR3: CASPLGDGSLGF
V: TRBV18
J: TRBJ1-3
D: NA
size: once
length: 12

DNA: TGCAGCGTTTCGACTAGCGGCAACTACGGTGAGCAGTTCTTC
CDR3: CSVSTSGNYGEQFF
V: TRBV29-1
J: TRBJ2-1
D: TRBD2
size: NA
length: 14

DNA: TGCAGCGTTCAGGACAGGGAAGCCACTGAAGCTTTCTTT
CDR3: CSVQDREATEAFF
V: TRBV29-1
J: TRBJ1-1
D: TRBD1
size: many
length: 13

DNA: TGTGCCACCAGCAGAGATCTTCGGTCCTACCGCGACGAGCAGTACTTC
CDR3: CATSRDLRSYRDEQYF
V: TRBV15
J: TRBJ2-7
D: NA
size: NA
length: 16

DNA: TGTGCCAGCAGCCGGTCAACAGGGGGATATACCGGGGAGCTGTTTTTT
CDR3: CASSRSTGGYTGELFF
V: TRBV11-3
J: TRBJ2-2
D: TRBD1
size: NA
length: 16

DNA: TGTGCCTGGAGTTCCCTATCCCCATATGCGCAGTATTTT
CDR3: CAWSSLSPYAQYF
V: TRBV30
J: TRBJ2-3
D: NA
size: NA
length: 13

DNA: TGCGCCAGCGGCGAGACTAGCGGGGGTGTCCACGAGCAGTACTTC
CDR3: CASGETSGGVHEQYF
V: TRBV5-1
J: TRBJ2-7
D: TRBD2
size: NA
length: 15

DNA: TGTGCCAGCAACTTAGGCCCGGGACTTCGTACGCATGTGCAGTTCTTC
CDR3: CASNLGPGLRTHVQFF
V: TRBV11-1
J: TRBJ2-1
D: NA
size: NA
length: 16